Below are 8 T cell receptor beta chains sequenced from a single sample in a study of T-cell reconstitution after alpha-beta-depleted transplantation in children. Unique molecular identifiers were built into the TCRbeta library. In TCRdb, the PCR reads were re-called with MiXCR into one record per CDR3 protein. Of 450,000 to 600,000 distinct CDR3 sequences listed, 10% to 15% were seen once; the top ten hold 2% to 2.5%. This sample comprised PBMCs, mostly from graft donor cells, obtained 360 days after TCRalphabeta/CD19-depleted stem cell transplant. The receptors were gathered from a male patient aged 10 to 17 who had a stem cell transplant for acute myeloid leukemia, so the T cells may come from the graft donor.

The J gene is TRBJ2-7, the V gene TRBV3-1; D possibly uses TRBD1 or TRBD2 (5 bases each). V lost 0 bases and J 6 bases, leaving 18 bases between the germline ends. This CDR3 comprises 16 residues. Germline V gives CDR1 LGHDT, CDR2 YNNKEL (reference sequence). Written as DNA, the CDR3 is TGTGCCAGCAGCCAAGATGTTAGGCCCGCTGGGGGCGAGCAGTACTTC. Residues: CASSQDVRPAGGEQYF.

This clonotype has only a few counts. The chain links TRBV7-2 to TRBJ2-3; D remains ambiguous. The germline gives CDR1 SGHTA, CDR2 FQGNSA. The CDR3 extends over 14 amino acids. The V end lost 5 bases, the J end lost 4 bases, and 13 bases lay between the germline ends. The CDR3 sequence is CASSPGGGSDTQYF. CDR3 DNA: TGTGCCAGCAGCCCCGGCGGTGGGTCAGATACGCAGTATTTT.

This clonotype was detected only a few times. The junction departs from the called germline gene at one end, perhaps through a read error. This chain links TRBV6-5 with TRBJ2-5; the D gene is possibly TRBD2 (6 bases). CDR1 and CDR2 from the germline V gene are MNHEY and SVGAGI. The CDR3 has 15 residues. CDR3 in DNA: TGTGTCAGCAGTTACTCGACGGGGGAACAAGAGACCCAGTACTTC. Translation gives CVSSYSTGEQETQYF.

The J gene is TRBJ2-1, the V gene TRBV4-3, with 7 bases identical to TRBD2. Germline CDR1 reads LGHNA; CDR2 reads YSLEER. CDR3 length: 17 residues. Unmatched junction bases numbered 6, after V lost 0 bases and J lost 1 base. CDR3 nucleotides: TGCGCCAGCAGCCAAGAGCGGGGGAGAGGGTCCTACAATGAGCAGTTCTTC. This gives the protein CASSQERGRGSYNEQFF.

The J gene is TRBJ2-7, the V gene TRBV24-1, with 10 bases identical to TRBD1. The CDR3 spans 16 residues. Germline V gives CDR1 KGHDR, CDR2 SFDVKD. After removal of 6 bases from V and 6 bases from J, the junction contained 13 bases not matched to a gene. The CDR3 sequence: CATSLGAGTGVPEQYF. In DNA, the CDR3 is TGTGCCACCAGTTTGGGTGCCGGGACAGGGGTCCCCGAGCAGTACTTC.

This clonotype was seen ten or more times. This chain links TRBV28 with TRBJ2-7; TRBD1 agrees at 9 bases. With V trimmed by 5 bases and J by 6 bases, 8 bases remained unmatched. CDR3 length: 14 amino acids. CDR1 and CDR2 from the germline V gene are MDHEN and SYDVKM. CDR3 sequence: CASSPRTGVVEQYF. The CDR3 DNA reads as TGTGCCAGCAGTCCCAGGACAGGGGTGGTCGAGCAGTACTTC. The variable domain in full, with the rest retrieved from reference TRBV28 and TRBJ2-7, is DVKVTQSSRYLVKRTGEKVFLECVQDMDHENMFWYRQDPGLGLRLIYFSYDVKMKEKGDIPEGYSVSREKKERFSLILESASTNQTSMYLCASSPRTGVVEQYFGPGTRLTVT.

The chain uses TRBV6-1 and TRBJ2-7; 9 nucleotides match TRBD2. The CDR3 spans 15 residues. Germline CDR1 MNHNS, CDR2 SASEGT. V shed 6 bases and J 0 bases; nucleotides not matched to a gene: 6. The CDR3 DNA sequence: TGTGCCAGCAGACGACTAGCGGAGGACTCCTACGAGCAGTACTTC. Translated, it gives CASRRLAEDSYEQYF.

In this sample, this clonotype turned up a few times. The rearrangement uses TRBV5-1 and TRBJ1-1; no reliable D call. CDR3 length: 13 amino acids. V dropped 7 bases and J dropped 5 bases, with 15 bases sitting between them. Germline V gives CDR1 SGHRS, CDR2 YFSETQ. The CDR3 is CASYPDKETEAFF. The CDR3 nucleotides are TGCGCCAGCTACCCGGATAAGGAGACTGAAGCTTTCTTT.